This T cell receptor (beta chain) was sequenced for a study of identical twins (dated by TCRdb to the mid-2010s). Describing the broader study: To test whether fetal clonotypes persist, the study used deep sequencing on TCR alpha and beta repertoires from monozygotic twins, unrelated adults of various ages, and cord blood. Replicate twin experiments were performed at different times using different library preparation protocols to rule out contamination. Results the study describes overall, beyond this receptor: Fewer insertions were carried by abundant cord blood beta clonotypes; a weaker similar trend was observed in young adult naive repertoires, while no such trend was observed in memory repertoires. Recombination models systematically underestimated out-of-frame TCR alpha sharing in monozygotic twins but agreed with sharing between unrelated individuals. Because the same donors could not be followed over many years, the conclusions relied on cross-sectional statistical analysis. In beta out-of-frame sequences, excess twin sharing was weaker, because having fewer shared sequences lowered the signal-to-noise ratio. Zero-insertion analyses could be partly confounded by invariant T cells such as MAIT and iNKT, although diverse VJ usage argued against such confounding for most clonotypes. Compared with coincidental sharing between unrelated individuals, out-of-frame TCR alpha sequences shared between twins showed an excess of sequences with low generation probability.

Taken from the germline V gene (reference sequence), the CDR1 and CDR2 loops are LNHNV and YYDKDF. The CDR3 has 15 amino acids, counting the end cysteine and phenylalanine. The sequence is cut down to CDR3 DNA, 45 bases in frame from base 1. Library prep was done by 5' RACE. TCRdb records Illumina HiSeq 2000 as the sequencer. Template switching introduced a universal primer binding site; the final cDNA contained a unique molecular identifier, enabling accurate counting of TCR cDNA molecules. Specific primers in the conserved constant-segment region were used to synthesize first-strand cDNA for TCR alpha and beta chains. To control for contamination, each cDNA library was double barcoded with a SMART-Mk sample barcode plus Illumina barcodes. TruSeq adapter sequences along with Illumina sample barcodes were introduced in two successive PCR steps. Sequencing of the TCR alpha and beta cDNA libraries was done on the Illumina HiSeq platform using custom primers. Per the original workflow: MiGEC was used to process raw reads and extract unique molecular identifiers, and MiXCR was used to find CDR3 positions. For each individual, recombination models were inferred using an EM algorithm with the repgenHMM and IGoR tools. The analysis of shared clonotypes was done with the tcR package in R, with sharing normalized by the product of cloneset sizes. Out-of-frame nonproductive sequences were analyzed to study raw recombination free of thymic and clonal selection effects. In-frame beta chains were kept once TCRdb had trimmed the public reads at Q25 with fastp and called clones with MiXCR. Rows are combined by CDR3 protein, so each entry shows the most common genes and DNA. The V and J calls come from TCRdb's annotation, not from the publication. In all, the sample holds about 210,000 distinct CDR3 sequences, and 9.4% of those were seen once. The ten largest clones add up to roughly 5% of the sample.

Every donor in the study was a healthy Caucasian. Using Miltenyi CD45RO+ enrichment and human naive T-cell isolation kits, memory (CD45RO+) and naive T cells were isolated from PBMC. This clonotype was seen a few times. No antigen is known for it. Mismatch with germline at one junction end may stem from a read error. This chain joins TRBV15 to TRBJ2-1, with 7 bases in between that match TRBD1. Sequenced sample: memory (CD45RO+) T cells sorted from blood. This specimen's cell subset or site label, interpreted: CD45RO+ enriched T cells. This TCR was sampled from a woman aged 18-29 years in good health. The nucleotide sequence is TGTGCCACCAACAGAAACAGGGGTCTTTACAATGAGCAGTTCTTC. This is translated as CATNRNRGLYNEQFF.